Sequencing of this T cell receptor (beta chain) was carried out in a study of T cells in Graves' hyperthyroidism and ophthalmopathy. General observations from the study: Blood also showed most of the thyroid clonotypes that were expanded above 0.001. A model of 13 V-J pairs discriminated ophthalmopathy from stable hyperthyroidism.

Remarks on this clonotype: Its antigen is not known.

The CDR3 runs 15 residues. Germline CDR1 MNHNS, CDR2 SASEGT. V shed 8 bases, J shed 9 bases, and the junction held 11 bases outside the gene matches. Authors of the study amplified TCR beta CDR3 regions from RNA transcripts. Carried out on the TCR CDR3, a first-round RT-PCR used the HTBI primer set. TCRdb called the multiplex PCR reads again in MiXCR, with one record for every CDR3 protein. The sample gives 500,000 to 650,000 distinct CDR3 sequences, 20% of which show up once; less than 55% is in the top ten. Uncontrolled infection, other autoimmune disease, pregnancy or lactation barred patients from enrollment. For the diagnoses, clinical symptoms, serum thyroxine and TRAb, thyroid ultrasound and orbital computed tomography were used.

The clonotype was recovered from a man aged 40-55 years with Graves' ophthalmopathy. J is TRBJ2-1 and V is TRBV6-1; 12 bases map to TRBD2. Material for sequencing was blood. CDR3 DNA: TGTGCCAGCGGAACGACTAGCGGGAGAGGTAGTGAGCAGTTCTTC. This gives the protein CASGTTSGRGSEQFF.